These 32 T cell receptor beta chains share one sample of origin, sequenced in a study of T cells in localized non-small cell lung cancer. Method: immunoSEQ multiplex PCR; TCRdb's copy keeps in-frame clones and lacks some. The repertoire has roughly 90,000 clones, roughly 90% of them found once; the top ten carry 4.1%. The source was PBMCs, collected before any cancer treatment. Receptor source: a woman aged 35 to 69 with stage II squamous cell lung carcinoma.

The genes are TRBV5-5 and TRBJ1-1; D remains ambiguous. There are 14 residues in the CDR3. The V and J ends lost 0 bases and 1 base respectively, with 7 bases between them. CDR1 is SGHKS and CDR2 is YYEKEE in the germline V gene (reference sequence). The CDR3 nucleotides read TGTGCCAGCAGCTTGGTGGTGGGGAACACTGAAGCTTTCTTT. Its protein is CASSLVVGNTEAFF.

This clone was detected only once. The rearrangement uses TRBV29-1 and TRBJ2-7; 8 nucleotides agree with TRBD1. The CDR3 loop spans 13 amino acids. V gave up 4 bases and J gave up 4 bases; unmatched junction bases: 6. Germline-derived CDR1 and CDR2 are SQVTM and ANQGSEA. The CDR3 here is CSVARDRGYEQYF. In nucleotides, the CDR3 is TGCAGCGTTGCCCGCGACAGGGGTTACGAGCAGTACTTC.

The V and J genes are TRBV28 and TRBJ1-2, with a weak D call TRBD1 (5 bases). Germline V lookup: CDR1 MDHEN, CDR2 SYDVKM. V lost 8 bases and J lost 8, with 24 bases in between. This CDR3 is built from 15 residues. The CDR3 sequence is CASGLGPGWASGYTF. The CDR3 DNA follows: TGTGCCAGCGGATTGGGCCCAGGGTGGGCCTCCGGCTACACCTTC.

The chain joins TRBV6-1 to TRBJ2-7; D not resolved. The CDR3 runs to 13 residues. V lost 10 bases, J lost 0 bases, and 13 bases lay in between. The germline gives CDR1 MNHNS, CDR2 SASEGT. The CDR3 sequence: CAILKDGSYEQYF. For the CDR3, the DNA is TGTGCCATATTGAAGGACGGCTCCTACGAGCAGTACTTC.

Points on this clone: Sequence at one end of the junction differs from germline and may be a read error. DNA for the CDR3: TGTGCCGGCAGTGGACAGGGAAATTCACCCCTCCACTTT. Translation: CAGSGQGNSPLHF. The V gene is TRBV6-5, the J gene TRBJ1-6, with 8 bases fitting TRBD1. This CDR3 is built from 13 residues. Germline CDR1 is MNHEY and CDR2 is SVGAGI.

The V and J genes are TRBV7-9 and TRBJ2-5; 7 positions match TRBD2. The CDR3 contains 13 residues. Trimming cost V 1 base and J 4 bases; bases outside gene matches: 0. Germline CDR1 SEHNR, CDR2 FQNEAQ (reference sequence). The CDR3 sequence is CASSLGGGETQYF. The DNA of the CDR3 is TGTGCCAGCAGCTTAGGCGGGGGAGAGACCCAGTACTTC.

This sequence joins TRBV29-1 and TRBJ1-1; D is unresolved. Germline lookup yields CDR1 SQVTM and CDR2 ANQGSEA. Trimming took 5 bases from V and 6 from J, leaving 16 bases between them. The CDR3 is made up of 13 amino acids. The CDR3, as DNA: TGCAGCGTTTCCCAGACTGTTCTTGCTGAAGCTTTCTTT. Protein: CSVSQTVLAEAFF.

The chain carries TRBV10-2 and TRBJ2-2; 7 bases are a match to TRBD2. Trimming took 8 bases from V and 7 from J; bases not matched to a gene: 19. Germline CDR1 WSHSY, CDR2 SAAADI. The CDR3 covers 17 residues. This CDR3 is CASRSVGRVGANGELFF. The CDR3 bases are TGCGCCAGCCGGAGTGTAGGGAGGGTAGGAGCTAACGGGGAGCTGTTTTTT.

The V and J genes are TRBV28 and TRBJ1-4; D ambiguous. CDR1 MDHEN and CDR2 SYDVKM come from the germline V gene. V gave up 5 bases and J gave up 4 bases, with 14 bases separating them. CDR3 length: 15 residues. The CDR3 DNA reads TGTGCCAGCAGTCCACCTTGGACTGTTAATGAAAAACTGTTTTTT. Residues: CASSPPWTVNEKLFF.

The chain joins TRBV5-5 to TRBJ1-5, with 8 bases that match TRBD1. Per germline, CDR1 SGHKS and CDR2 YYEKEE (reference sequence). The length of the CDR3 is 16 residues. V lost 2 bases to trimming and J lost 5 bases; unmatched junction nucleotides: 9. The CDR3, as DNA: TGTGCCAGCAGCTTTACCGCAGGGGGCGCCTATCAGCCCCAGCATTTT. It is translated as CASSFTAGGAYQPQHF.

The chain uses TRBV15 and TRBJ2-3; 10 bases align to TRBD2. The CDR3 has 17 amino acids. Germline CDR1 LNHNV, CDR2 YYDKDF (reference sequence). V was pared by 0 bases and J by 4 bases, with 7 bases of the junction left unmatched. The CDR3 bases are TGTGCCACCAGCAGAGATAAAGGAGCGGGAGGGGCAGATACGCAGTATTTT. Its protein product is CATSRDKGAGGADTQYF.

V and J are TRBV19 and TRBJ2-5, with D unresolved. There are 14 residues in the CDR3. Trimming left V 5 bases short and J 2 bases short, with 12 bases between. Germline lookup yields CDR1 LNHDA and CDR2 SQIVND (reference sequence). The CDR3 spells CASSGHLGQETQYF. CDR3 in DNA: TGTGCCAGTAGTGGGCATCTGGGACAAGAGACCCAGTACTTC.

The V gene is TRBV7-2, the J gene TRBJ1-1; 9 nucleotides match TRBD1. The germline V gene has CDR1 SGHTA and CDR2 FQGNSA. The V and J ends lost 4 bases and 0 bases, in that order; junction bases with no gene match: 3. The length of the CDR3 is 15 residues. The CDR3 DNA follows: TGTGCCAGCAGCTACCGGGACAGGGTGAACACTGAAGCTTTCTTT. Translating it yields CASSYRDRVNTEAFF.

The chain recombines TRBV6-5 with TRBJ2-3; D ambiguous. Trimming stripped 5 bases from V and 5 bases from J, with 11 bases between. The CDR3 has 13 residues. In germline, CDR1 is MNHEY, CDR2 SVGAGI. CDR3 in DNA: TGTGCCAGCAGTCCATTGGACGGAGATACGCAGTATTTT. Translated, it gives CASSPLDGDTQYF.

The chain uses TRBV6-1 and TRBJ2-7, with 8 bases matching TRBD1. V dropped 5 bases and J dropped 1; count of bases not matched to a gene: 4. The CDR3 is 14 residues long. CDR1 and CDR2 (germline): MNHNS, SASEGT. The CDR3: CASSSGTGSYEQYF. The CDR3 DNA is TGTGCCAGCAGTTCCGGGACAGGATCCTACGAGCAGTACTTC.

The V gene is TRBV7-9, the J gene TRBJ2-1; D might be TRBD1 (5 bases). The length of the CDR3 is 15 residues. Germline CDR1 is SEHNR and CDR2 is FQNEAQ (reference sequence). The V and J ends lost 1 base and 9 bases respectively, with 16 bases between them. The CDR3: CASSLEALTQGEQFF. The CDR3 region has the DNA TGTGCCAGCAGCTTAGAGGCCCTCACGCAGGGTGAGCAGTTCTTC.

The J gene is TRBJ1-2, the V gene TRBV25-1; the match to TRBD1 covers 10 bases. In germline, CDR1 is MGHDK, CDR2 SYGVNS. The CDR3 runs to 13 residues. V lost 5 bases, J lost 8 bases, and 5 bases stayed unmatched. The chain's CDR3 is CASSWGQGKGYTF. The CDR3 DNA sequence: TGTGCCAGCAGTTGGGGACAGGGGAAAGGCTACACCTTC.

This clone was recorded a few times. The CDR3 spells CASSQRTGASGANVLTF. CDR3 nucleotides: TGTGCCAGTAGTCAAAGGACCGGAGCCTCTGGGGCCAACGTCCTGACTTTC. The rearrangement uses TRBV19 and TRBJ2-6, with D unresolved. The germline V and J ends were trimmed by 5 bases and 0 bases, with 14 bases remaining between them. The germline V gene has CDR1 LNHDA and CDR2 SQIVND (reference sequence). The CDR3 extends over 17 amino acids.

This sequence joins TRBV2 and TRBJ2-3, with 9 bases fitting TRBD1. This CDR3 has 15 residues. Per the germline V gene, CDR1 is SNHLY and CDR2 is FYNNEI. Trimming removed 4 bases from V and 3 bases from J; junction bases left unmatched: 5. The CDR3 loop reads CASSGRQGETDTQYF. The CDR3 coding sequence is TGTGCCAGCAGTGGGAGACAGGGGGAGACAGATACGCAGTATTTT.

This clone was detected only once. This specimen includes other DNA sequences encoding the same CDR3. The genes are TRBV5-1 and TRBJ1-1; no clear D gene. Germline values: CDR1 SGHRS, CDR2 YFSETQ. There are 14 residues in the CDR3. V lost 0 bases and J 0 bases, leaving 6 bases between the germline ends. The CDR3 is CASSLGWMNTEAFF. DNA for the CDR3: TGCGCCAGCAGCTTGGGTTGGATGAACACTGAAGCTTTCTTT.

This chain links TRBV6-5 with TRBJ1-2; TRBD1 matches at 7 bases. CDR1 and CDR2 from the germline V gene are MNHEY and SVGAGI. This CDR3 has 14 residues. Trimming at V came to 7 bases and at J to 5 bases, leaving 10 bases not matched to a gene. The CDR3 nucleotides are TGTGCCAGCAACAACAGGGGTCTCCAATATGGCTACACCTTC. It encodes CASNNRGLQYGYTF.

J is TRBJ2-5 and V is TRBV5-1; D is uncertain. Trimming stripped 2 bases from V and 5 bases from J, with 10 bases between. The CDR3 extends over 13 amino acids. Germline CDR1 and CDR2: SGHRS and YFSETQ. CDR3 sequence: CASSFQPRETQYF. The DNA for the CDR3 is TGCGCCAGCAGCTTCCAGCCTAGGGAGACCCAGTACTTC.

This chain joins TRBV19 and TRBJ2-3; TRBD2 matches 13 bases. This CDR3 has 17 amino acids. Unmatched junction bases numbered 8, after V lost 3 bases and J lost 5 bases. CDR1 and CDR2 from the germline V gene are LNHDA and SQIVND (reference sequence). CDR3 DNA: TGTGCCAGTAGTATTGTCGGACTAGCGGGGGAAAAAGATACGCAGTATTTT. This sequence encodes CASSIVGLAGEKDTQYF.

This clone was counted a few times. J is TRBJ2-3 and V is TRBV5-8, with TRBD2 identical over 11 bases. CDR1 SGHTS and CDR2 YDEGEE come from the germline V gene. The J segment lost 3 bases and the V segment lost 3 bases, leaving 9 bases of the junction unmatched. This CDR3 spans 17 amino acids. As DNA, the CDR3 is TGTGCCAGCAGCTGGAAACTGACTAGCGGGAAAACAGATACGCAGTATTTT. Amino acid sequence: CASSWKLTSGKTDTQYF.

This CDR3 is CASSFLREQFF. CDR3 DNA sequence: TGTGCCAGCAGCTTCCTTCGGGAGCAGTTCTTC. The V and J genes are TRBV7-8 and TRBJ2-1; D uncertain. The CDR3 spans 11 residues. Germline CDR1 reads SGHVS; CDR2 reads FQNEAQ. V was pared by 3 bases and J by 10 bases, with 7 bases between.

V usage is TRBV7-2 and J usage is TRBJ2-4; 7 positions agree with TRBD2. V shed 2 bases, J shed 6 bases, and the junction held 4 bases outside the gene matches. Looked up from germline, CDR1 is SGHTA and CDR2 is FQGNSA. This CDR3 contains 14 residues. The CDR3 DNA is TGTGCCAGCAGCTTAAGTCTAGCGGTAAACATTCAGTACTTC. Its translation is CASSLSLAVNIQYF.

The gene calls are TRBV28 and TRBJ1-1; D gene uncertain. The germline CDR1 and CDR2 sequences are MDHEN and SYDVKM. This CDR3 spans 11 amino acids. Deletions cut 3 bases from V and 13 bases from J, with 12 bases between. The CDR3 sequence is CASSFASISFF. The CDR3, as DNA: TGTGCCAGCAGTTTTGCCAGTATTAGTTTCTTT.

The genes are TRBV5-8 and TRBJ1-5; D unresolved. The CDR3 runs to 16 residues. Trimming removed 4 bases at V and 1 base at J, with 15 bases between. The germline V gene has CDR1 SGHTS and CDR2 YDEGEE. CDR3 loop: CASSPETGRSNQPQHF. The CDR3 nucleotides are TGTGCCAGCAGCCCCGAGACCGGGAGGAGCAATCAGCCCCAGCATTTT.

The genes are TRBV9 and TRBJ1-1; 7 bases match TRBD1. This CDR3 has 15 residues. Germline lookup yields CDR1 SGDLS and CDR2 YYNGEE. Trimming took 0 bases from V and 7 from J; bases not matched to a gene: 9. Here the CDR3 reads CASSVGGRGQSEAFF. CDR3 nucleotides: TGTGCCAGCAGCGTAGGGGGAAGGGGGCAGAGTGAAGCTTTCTTT.

This clone was detected only a few times. The gene calls are TRBV2 and TRBJ1-1; no clear D. V was pared by 3 bases and J by 4 bases, with 15 bases between. The CDR3 is 15 residues long. Germline V CDR1 and CDR2: SNHLY, FYNNEI. The CDR3 sequence: CASSDQPKPSTEAFF. The CDR3 bases are TGTGCCAGCAGTGATCAGCCGAAACCAAGCACTGAAGCTTTCTTT.

The chain recombines TRBV6-7 with TRBJ2-7; TRBD1 matches at 8 bases. TRBV6-7 is an ORF; its function is uncertain. CDR3 length: 18 amino acids. Trimming removed 5 bases from V and 3 bases from J; junction bases left unmatched: 18. The CDR3 loop is CASSNHWTGKDVSYEQYF. In nucleotides, the CDR3 is TGTGCCAGCAGTAATCACTGGACAGGGAAAGATGTTAGCTACGAGCAGTACTTC.

V usage is TRBV19 and J usage is TRBJ2-7, with 7 bases aligning to TRBD1. The CDR3 is 13 amino acids. Losses at the gene ends were 0 bases for V and 6 bases for J; bases not matched to a gene: 2. CDR1 and CDR2 from the germline V gene are LNHDA and SQIVND (reference sequence). The CDR3 reads CASSIDTGVEQYF. CDR3 sequence (DNA): TGTGCCAGTAGTATAGACACAGGGGTCGAGCAGTACTTC.